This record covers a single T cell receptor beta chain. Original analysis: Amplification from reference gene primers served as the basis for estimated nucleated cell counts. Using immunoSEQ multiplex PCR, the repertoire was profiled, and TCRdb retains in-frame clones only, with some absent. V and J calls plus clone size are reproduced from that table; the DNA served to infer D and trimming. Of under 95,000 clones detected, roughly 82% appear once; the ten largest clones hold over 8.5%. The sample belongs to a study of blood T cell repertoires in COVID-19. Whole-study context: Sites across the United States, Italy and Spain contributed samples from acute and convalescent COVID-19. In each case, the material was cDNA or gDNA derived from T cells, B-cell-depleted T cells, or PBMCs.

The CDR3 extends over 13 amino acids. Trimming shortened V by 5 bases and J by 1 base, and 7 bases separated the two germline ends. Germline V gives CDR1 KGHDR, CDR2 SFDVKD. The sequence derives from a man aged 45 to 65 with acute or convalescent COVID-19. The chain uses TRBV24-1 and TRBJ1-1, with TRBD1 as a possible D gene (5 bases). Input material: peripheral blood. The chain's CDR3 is CATSGGGNTEAFF. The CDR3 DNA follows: TGTGCCACCAGTGGGGGGGGGAACACTGAAGCTTTCTTT.